This T cell receptor (beta chain) was retrieved from a study of T cells in localized non-small cell lung cancer. This CDR3 is 13 amino acids long. The V end was cut by 3 bases, the J end by 2 bases, with 7 bases between. Germline CDR1 and CDR2: MNHEY and SMNVEV (reference sequence). The repertoire was sequenced with immunoSEQ multiplex PCR; TCRdb's copy has only in-frame clones and lacks some. The top ten hold around 2.9% of the sample, which has roughly 30,000 clones, roughly 91% seen once. V is TRBV27 and J is TRBJ1-2; no clear D. Sequencing used peripheral blood, obtained before any cancer treatment. The sequence derives from a female donor at least 60 years old with stage I lung adenocarcinoma. The CDR3 bases are TGTGCCAGCAGTTTTAGGGCCAACTATGGCTACACCTTC. Translating gives CASSFRANYGYTF.